What follows are 14 T cell receptor beta chains derived from one specimen sequenced in a study of T cell changes during pregnancy in multiple sclerosis. The protocol was immunoSEQ multiplex PCR, while the TCRdb copy is restricted to in-frame clones and leaves out a portion. Of 85,000 to 110,000 clones in the sample, around 94% were seen once. This specimen was peripheral blood, taken after pregnancy. These receptors originate from a female donor with multiple sclerosis, enrolled in a pregnancy study.

This rearrangement joins TRBV27 to TRBJ2-7; 11 positions match TRBD2. CDR3 size: 16 residues. The V and J ends lost 0 bases and 2 bases, in that order; junction bases with no gene match: 3. Germline V lookup: CDR1 MNHEY, CDR2 SMNVEV (reference sequence). The CDR3 DNA reads TGTGCCAGCAGTTTATCGGTAGCGGGAGGGCCCTACGAGCAGTACTTC. Its protein product is CASSLSVAGGPYEQYF.

The chain is built from TRBV11-2 and TRBJ2-7, with 8 bases matching TRBD1. CDR3 length: 16 residues. Germline values: CDR1 SGHAT, CDR2 FQNNGV. The J segment lost 3 bases and the V segment lost 2 bases, leaving 9 bases of the junction unmatched. Here the CDR3 DNA reads TGTGCCAGCAGCTTAACCCTGGACAGGGAAAACTACGAGCAGTACTTC. This gives the protein CASSLTLDRENYEQYF.

The chain joins TRBV4-2 to TRBJ2-2; 11 bases are a match to TRBD1. Germline assignment: CDR1 LGHNA and CDR2 YNFKEQ. There are 20 residues in the CDR3. With V trimmed by 4 bases and J by 6 bases, 19 bases remained unmatched. In DNA, the CDR3 is TGTGCCAGCAGCCTAACAACACGGACAGGGGGCTCCATTTTTGCCGGGGAGCTGTTTTTT. Protein product: CASSLTTRTGGSIFAGELFF.

This clone is a singleton in its sample. The rearrangement links TRBV12-5 to TRBJ1-5; 7 bases are a match to TRBD1. J gave up 1 base and V 7 bases, and 7 bases lay outside the gene matches. Looked up from germline, CDR1 is LGHNT and CDR2 is FRNRAP. The length of the CDR3 is 15 residues. DNA for the CDR3: TGTGCTAGTGTCCTCCAGGGGGGCAGCAATCAGCCCCAGCATTTT. The encoded protein is CASVLQGGSNQPQHF.

The chain is built from TRBV28 and TRBJ1-2; TRBD1 might be the D (6 bases). Deletions cut 6 bases from V and 2 bases from J, with 16 bases between. This CDR3 spans 15 amino acids. Germline V gene sequence: CDR1 MDHEN, CDR2 SYDVKM. DNA for the CDR3: TGTGCCAGCAGGAGAACGCCGGGACACAACTATGGCTACACCTTC. It translates to CASRRTPGHNYGYTF.

This clone was detected a few times. V usage is TRBV19 and J usage is TRBJ1-1; D is ambiguous. Trimming removed 0 bases from V and 0 bases from J, with 11 bases in between. The V gene's germline CDR1 is LNHDA and CDR2 SQIVND (reference sequence). The CDR3 runs 16 residues. CDR3 sequence: CASSIEYQVMNTEAFF. The CDR3 DNA follows: TGTGCCAGTAGTATAGAATACCAGGTCATGAACACTGAAGCTTTCTTT.

The chain recombines TRBV5-5 with TRBJ2-2; TRBD2 agrees at 12 bases. The V segment lost 3 bases and the J segment 5 bases; nucleotides outside the gene matches: 5. The germline V gene encodes CDR1 SGHKS and CDR2 YYEKEE (reference sequence). The CDR3 is 16 residues long. DNA of the CDR3: TGTGCCAGCAGCTCTAGCGGGGGGGCTGGAACCGGGGAGCTGTTTTTT. Translating it yields CASSSSGGAGTGELFF.

This chain uses TRBV4-2 with TRBJ2-5, with D perhaps matching TRBD1 (5 bases). Trimming took off 0 bases at V and 7 bases at J, with 15 bases between the two ends. Per germline, CDR1 LGHNA and CDR2 YNFKEQ. The CDR3 extends over 15 amino acids. CDR3 sequence: CASSQDRSTQGTQYF. The CDR3 DNA sequence: TGTGCCAGCAGCCAAGATAGGAGCACCCAGGGGACCCAGTACTTC.

This chain links TRBV27 with TRBJ2-1; TRBD1 aligns across 10 bases. There are 16 residues in the CDR3. With V trimmed by 3 bases and J by 4 bases, 6 bases remained unmatched. Germline assignment: CDR1 MNHEY and CDR2 SMNVEV (reference sequence). In nucleotides, the CDR3 is TGTGCCAGCAGTTTGATTCCGGGACAGGGGTACAATGAGCAGTTCTTC. This gives the protein CASSLIPGQGYNEQFF.

The chain has TRBV2 and TRBJ2-7; 8 bases agree with TRBD1. CDR3 length: 14 amino acids. Germline CDR1 and CDR2: SNHLY and FYNNEI. V gave up 7 bases and J gave up 2 bases; unmatched junction bases: 7. CDR3 loop: CASTTQGATYEQYF. CDR3 nucleotides: TGTGCCAGCACTACTCAGGGGGCCACCTACGAGCAGTACTTC.

The chain uses TRBV29-1 and TRBJ1-5; D gene unclear. In germline, CDR1 is SQVTM, CDR2 ANQGSEA. The V end lost 4 bases, the J end lost 1 base, and 5 bases lay between the germline ends. The CDR3 sequence is 12 residues long. The CDR3 protein is CSVGGSNQPQHF. CDR3 in DNA: TGCAGCGTTGGAGGGAGCAATCAGCCCCAGCATTTT.

This chain joins TRBV5-1 and TRBJ2-7, with D perhaps matching TRBD1 (5 bases). This CDR3 spans 14 amino acids. Germline V CDR1 and CDR2: SGHRS, YFSETQ. The ends were cut back, 4 bases at V and 2 bases at J, with 13 bases in the middle. The CDR3: CASSNPPGTYEQYF. CDR3 in DNA: TGCGCCAGCAGCAACCCCCCAGGGACCTACGAGCAGTACTTC.

The chain is built from TRBV2 and TRBJ1-2; 8 bases map to TRBD1. Trimming cost V 4 bases and J 8 bases; bases outside gene matches: 12. The CDR3 spans 15 residues. Germline V gene sequence: CDR1 SNHLY, CDR2 FYNNEI. The CDR3 DNA reads as TGTGCCAGCAGTGGTGACAGGGGTCCCTTGACGGGCTACACCTTC. Protein sequence: CASSGDRGPLTGYTF. Full variable domain (remainder filled in from reference TRBV2 and TRBJ1-2): EPEVTQTPSHQVTQMGQEVILRCVPISNHLYFYWYRQILGQKVEFLVSFYNNEISEKSEIFDDQFSVERPDGSNFTLKIRSTKLEDSAMYFCASSGDRGPLTGYTFGSGTRLTVV.

The CDR3 region is CASSLATDTQYF. As DNA, the CDR3 is TGTGCCAGCAGCTTGGCGACAGATACGCAGTATTTT. The chain recombines TRBV5-4 with TRBJ2-3; no definite D call. The CDR3 spans 12 residues. Deletions cut 0 bases from V and 3 bases from J, with 2 bases between. CDR1 and CDR2 (germline): SGHNT, YYREEE (reference sequence).